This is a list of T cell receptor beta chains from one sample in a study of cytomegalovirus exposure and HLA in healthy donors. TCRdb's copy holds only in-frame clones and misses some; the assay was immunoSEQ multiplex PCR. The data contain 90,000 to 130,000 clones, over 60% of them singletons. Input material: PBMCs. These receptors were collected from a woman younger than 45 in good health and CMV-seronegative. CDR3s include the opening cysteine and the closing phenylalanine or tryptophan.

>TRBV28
CASSFLAGPSYEQYF
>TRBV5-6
CASSWIDRGASYEQYF
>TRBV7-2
CASSLNRGSYEQYF
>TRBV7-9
CASSLATRGEQFF
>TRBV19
CASSPRTSGRPGNEQFF
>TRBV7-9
CASSLGYGRATEQYF
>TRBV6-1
CASSARDRGNTIYF
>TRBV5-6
CASSLAAGTSYEQYF
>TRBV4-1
CASSQDPPGGWNNQPQHF
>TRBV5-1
CASAAFSGQETQYF
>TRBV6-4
CASSKLAGVANEQFF
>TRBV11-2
CASSIRLADNTGELFF
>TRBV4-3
CASSQVLAGASYNEQFF
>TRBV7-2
CASSRATPSGIYF
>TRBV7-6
CASSLGTVITEAFF
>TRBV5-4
CASSLSTEPYGYTF
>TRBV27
CASSPSLAGVSYEQYF
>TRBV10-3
CAISESREGGTQYF
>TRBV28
CASSLSGGVNQPQHF
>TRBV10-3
CAIGTSLGETQYF
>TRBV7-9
CASSRPRGQGFNEKLFF
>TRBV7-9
CASSADRYPLSNYGYTF
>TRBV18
CASSQRQQETQYF
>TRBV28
CASRPQIPYEQYF
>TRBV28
CASSWRGYNEQFF
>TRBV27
CASSLSPRQGAKNTEAFF
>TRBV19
CASRSAGANTGELFF
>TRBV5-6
CASSRNRGADGYTF
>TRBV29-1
CSVEKVAGTSTDTQYF
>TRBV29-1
CSAGDREAAEQFF
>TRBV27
CASSWVADYEQYF
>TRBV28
CASSRTSGSLNEQFF
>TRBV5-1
CASTWERGSTDTQYF
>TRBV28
CASTSRSKPSYEQYF
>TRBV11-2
CASSLTEQYF
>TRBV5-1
CASSLGRDSATSNEKLFF
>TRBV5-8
CASSPDRKHEAFF
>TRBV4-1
CASSQDPLAGRRSYNEQFF
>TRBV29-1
CSVGGGGPGGTDTQYF
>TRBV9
CASSVRTGAEQYF
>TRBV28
CASSSTAGNEQYF
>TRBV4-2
CASSLSAGGLPNEQFF